A selection of T cell receptor beta chains follows, all from one sample in a study of monozygotic twins with inflammatory bowel disease. TCRdb re-called the 5' RACE reads and shows each CDR3 protein once, DNA omitted. The sample data list more than 350,000 distinct CDR3 sequences. The sequenced sample was blood. Receptor source: a human donor with ulcerative colitis or Crohn's disease, or a healthy co-twin of an affected twin (not recorded which). CDR3s include the opening cysteine and the closing phenylalanine or tryptophan.

J gene,V gene,CDR3 protein
TRBJ2-3,TRBV7-2,CASSPGTTDTQYF
TRBJ2-5,TRBV20-1,CSAQTSGETQYF
TRBJ2-7,TRBV12-3/TRBV12-4,CASANRGEDEQYF
TRBJ2-1,TRBV3-1,CASSLRLAGGPNEQFF
TRBJ2-1,TRBV15,CATSRETLRNEQFF
TRBJ1-1,TRBV5-5,CASSAGPAALTEAFF
TRBJ2-3,TRBV5-1,CASSSKDTQYF
TRBJ2-1,TRBV5-1,CASSSPKSSGYNEQFF
TRBJ2-1,TRBV7-9,CASSFRTSGGVDNEQFF
TRBJ2-1,TRBV7-2,CASSLQGLGDEQFF
TRBJ2-7,TRBV24-1,CATSDPRRGYEQYF
TRBJ1-1,TRBV20-1,CRGDRGQDEAFF
TRBJ1-2,TRBV7-2,CASSGTGEGWYGYTF
TRBJ2-7,TRBV12-3/TRBV12-4,CASSRRDRANYEQYF
TRBJ2-3,TRBV10-3,CAIRAGSTDTQYF
TRBJ2-3,TRBV4-1,CASSLDGGPDTQYF
TRBJ2-1,TRBV7-3,CASSSSGQGASGEQFF
TRBJ2-1,TRBV6-1,CASTTSGTYNEQFF
TRBJ2-3,TRBV7-2,CASSLSGTTSNTQYF
TRBJ2-5,TRBV28,CASISGRPQETQYF
TRBJ2-1,TRBV7-3,CASSLMLASGSGNEQFF
TRBJ2-7,TRBV18,CASSSGGTSSYEQYF
TRBJ2-1,TRBV5-6,CASSFPSQDEQFF
TRBJ2-4,TRBV29-1,CSVAASSNIQYF
TRBJ2-3,TRBV12-3/TRBV12-4,CASSGTSTDTQYF
TRBJ2-2,TRBV7-3,CASSLTRDSLNTGELFF
TRBJ2-5,TRBV5-6,CASSFPSGGGNQYF
TRBJ2-7,TRBV12-3/TRBV12-4,CASSMGQPYEQYF